The sequence of this TCR beta chain was determined in a study of circulating and synovial CD4+ cells in juvenile arthritis. Assay used: immunoSEQ multiplex PCR; TCRdb lists only in-frame clones, some missing. The sample yields tens of thousands of clones, 95% to 96% seen once. V was shortened by 4 bases and J by 0 bases, with 16 bases between the two germline ends. The CDR3 contains 17 residues. The V gene's germline CDR1 is SGDLS and CDR2 YYNGEE. This clonotype was sampled from a human donor with juvenile idiopathic arthritis. The V and J genes are TRBV9 and TRBJ2-2; D is unresolved. Sequenced material: CD4+ T cells from blood. The CDR3 here is CASSPHPLETNTGELFF. The CDR3 DNA sequence: TGTGCCAGCAGCCCCCACCCGTTGGAGACGAACACCGGGGAGCTGTTTTTT. The variable domain in full, completed from reference TRBV9 and TRBJ2-2, reads DSGVTQTPKHLITATGQRVTLRCSPRSGDLSVYWYQQSLDQGLQFLIQYYNGEERAKGNILERFSAQQFPDLHSELNLSSLELGDSALYFCASSPHPLETNTGELFFGEGSRLTVL.